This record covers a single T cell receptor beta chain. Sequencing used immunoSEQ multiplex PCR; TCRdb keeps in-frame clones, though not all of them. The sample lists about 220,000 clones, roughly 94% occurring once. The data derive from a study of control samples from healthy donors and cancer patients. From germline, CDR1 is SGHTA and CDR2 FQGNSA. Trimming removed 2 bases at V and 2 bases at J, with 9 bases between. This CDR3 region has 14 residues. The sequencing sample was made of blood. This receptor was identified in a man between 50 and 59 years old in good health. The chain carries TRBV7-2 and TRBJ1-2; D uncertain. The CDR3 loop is CASSLRGENYGYTF. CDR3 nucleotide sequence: TGTGCCAGCAGCTTACGGGGAGAGAACTATGGCTACACCTTC.